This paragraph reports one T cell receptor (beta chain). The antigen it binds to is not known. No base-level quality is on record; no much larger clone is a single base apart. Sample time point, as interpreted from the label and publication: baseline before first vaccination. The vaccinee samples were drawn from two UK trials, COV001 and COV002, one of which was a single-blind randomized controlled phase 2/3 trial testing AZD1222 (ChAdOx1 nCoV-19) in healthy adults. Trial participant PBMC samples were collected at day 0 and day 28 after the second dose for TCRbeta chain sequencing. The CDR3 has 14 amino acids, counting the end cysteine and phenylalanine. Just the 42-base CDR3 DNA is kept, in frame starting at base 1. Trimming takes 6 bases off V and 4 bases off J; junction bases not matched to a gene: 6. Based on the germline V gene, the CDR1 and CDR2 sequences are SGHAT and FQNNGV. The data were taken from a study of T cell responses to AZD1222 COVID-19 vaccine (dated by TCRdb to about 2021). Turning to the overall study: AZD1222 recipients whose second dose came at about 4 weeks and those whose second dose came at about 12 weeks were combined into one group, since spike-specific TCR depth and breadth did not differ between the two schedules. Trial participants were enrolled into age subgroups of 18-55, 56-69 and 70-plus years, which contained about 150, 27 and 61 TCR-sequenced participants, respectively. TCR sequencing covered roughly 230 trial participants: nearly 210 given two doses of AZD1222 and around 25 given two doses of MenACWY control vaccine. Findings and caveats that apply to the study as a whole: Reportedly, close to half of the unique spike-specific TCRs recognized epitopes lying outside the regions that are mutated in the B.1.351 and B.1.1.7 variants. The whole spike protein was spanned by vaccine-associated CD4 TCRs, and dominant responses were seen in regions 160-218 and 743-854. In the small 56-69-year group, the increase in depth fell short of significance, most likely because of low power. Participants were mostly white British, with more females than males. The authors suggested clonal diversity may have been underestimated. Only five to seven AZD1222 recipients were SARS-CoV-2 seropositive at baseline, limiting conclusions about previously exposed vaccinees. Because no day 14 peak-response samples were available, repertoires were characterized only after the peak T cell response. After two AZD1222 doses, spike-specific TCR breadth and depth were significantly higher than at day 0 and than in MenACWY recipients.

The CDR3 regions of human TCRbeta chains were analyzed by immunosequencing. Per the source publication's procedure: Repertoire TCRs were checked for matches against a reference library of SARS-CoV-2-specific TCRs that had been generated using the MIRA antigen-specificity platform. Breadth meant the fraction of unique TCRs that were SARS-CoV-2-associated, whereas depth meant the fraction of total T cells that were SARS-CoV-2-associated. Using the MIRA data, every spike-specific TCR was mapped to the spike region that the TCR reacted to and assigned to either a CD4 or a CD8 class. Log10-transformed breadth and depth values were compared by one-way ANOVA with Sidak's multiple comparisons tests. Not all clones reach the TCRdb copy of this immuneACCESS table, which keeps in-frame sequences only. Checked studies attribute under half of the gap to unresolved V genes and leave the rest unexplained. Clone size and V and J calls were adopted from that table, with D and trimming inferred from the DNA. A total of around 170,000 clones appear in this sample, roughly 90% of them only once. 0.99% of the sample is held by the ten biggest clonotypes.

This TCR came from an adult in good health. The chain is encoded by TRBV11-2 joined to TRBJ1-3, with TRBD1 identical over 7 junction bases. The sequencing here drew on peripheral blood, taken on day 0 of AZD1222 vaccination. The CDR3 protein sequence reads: CASRPTGNGNTIYF. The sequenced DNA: TGTGCCAGCAGGCCGACAGGGAACGGAAACACCATATATTTT. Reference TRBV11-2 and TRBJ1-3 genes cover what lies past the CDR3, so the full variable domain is EAGVAQSPRYKIIEKRQSVAFWCNPISGHATLYWYQQILGQGPKLLIQFQNNGVVDDSQLPKDRFSAERLKGVDSTLKIQPAKLEDSAVYLCASRPTGNGNTIYFGEGSWLTVV.